This note documents a single T cell receptor beta chain sequence. No antigen is known for it. Treatment described: 19 received Ad26.COV2.S at low or high dose, single or two shots; about 5 received placebo; per-sample allocation not given. Sample collection was performed on day 63 after the first vaccine or placebo injection. In Boston, the donor was an adult between 18-55 years of age. TCRdb's copy holds only in-frame clones and misses some; the assay was immunoSEQ multiplex PCR. The table lists about 500,000 clones, 80% to 90% of them singletons, with about 1.7% in the top ten. This entry belongs to a study of Ad26.COV2.S vaccination and SARS-CoV-2 variants. Overall study results and limits: It was vaccine recipients, not placebo recipients, who had the higher spike-specific TCR breadth.

In germline, CDR1 is MNHEY, CDR2 SMNVEV (reference sequence). Trimming took off 7 bases at V and 10 bases at J, with 23 bases between the two ends. This CDR3 comprises 16 residues. The chain is built from TRBV27 and TRBJ1-6, with D perhaps matching TRBD1 (5 bases). The sequencing here drew on peripheral blood, taken in a trial of Ad26.COV2.S vaccine versus placebo. This TCR was sampled from a person aged 18-65 years who received the Ad26.COV2.S COVID-19 vaccine or a placebo. Written as DNA, the CDR3 is TGTGCCAGCAATACCGTGATCGGGGGAATAAGGTCACCCCTCCACTTT. Its protein product is CASNTVIGGIRSPLHF.